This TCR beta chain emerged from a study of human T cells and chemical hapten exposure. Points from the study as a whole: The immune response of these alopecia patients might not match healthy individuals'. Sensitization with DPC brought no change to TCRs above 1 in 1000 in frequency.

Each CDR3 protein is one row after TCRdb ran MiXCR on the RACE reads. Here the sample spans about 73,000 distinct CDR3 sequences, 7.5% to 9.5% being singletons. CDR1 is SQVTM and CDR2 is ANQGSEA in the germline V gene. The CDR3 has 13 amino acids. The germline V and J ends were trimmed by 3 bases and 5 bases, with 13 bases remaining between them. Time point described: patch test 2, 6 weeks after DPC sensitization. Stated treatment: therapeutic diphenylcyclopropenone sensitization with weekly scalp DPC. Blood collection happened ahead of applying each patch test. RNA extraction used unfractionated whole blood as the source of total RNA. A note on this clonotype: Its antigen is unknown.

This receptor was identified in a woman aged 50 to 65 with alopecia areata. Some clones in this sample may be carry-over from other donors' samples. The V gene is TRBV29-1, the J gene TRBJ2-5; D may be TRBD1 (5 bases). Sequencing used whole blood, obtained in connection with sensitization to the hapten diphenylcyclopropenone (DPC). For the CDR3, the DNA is TGCAGCGTTGACGGCTACTGGGGCGAGACCCAGTACTTC. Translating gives CSVDGYWGETQYF.